The 20 T cell receptor beta chains in this list originate from one sample, sequenced in a study of T cells in Graves' hyperthyroidism and ophthalmopathy. Template material for amplifying TCR beta CDR3 regions consisted of RNA transcripts. Primed by the HTBI set, a first-round RT-PCR was run on the TCR CDR3. One entry per CDR3 protein, called by TCRdb with MiXCR from the multiplex PCR reads. The data hold hundreds of thousands of distinct CDR3 sequences, with around 21% observed a single time. Material: blood. These receptors came from a man aged 30 to 39 with Graves' ophthalmopathy.

This clonotype was observed a few times. V is TRBV6-1 and J is TRBJ1-1; D is unresolved. The CDR3 sequence is 16 residues long. Germline V gene sequence: CDR1 MNHNS, CDR2 SASEGT. V gave up 1 base and J gave up 5 bases, with 17 bases separating them. DNA of the CDR3: TGTGCCAGCAGTGAAGGCTTTATTCTCGGGAGTACTGAAGCTTTCTTT. Its translation: CASSEGFILGSTEAFF.

This clonotype was observed once. The chain joins TRBV20-1 to TRBJ2-5; 10 positions match TRBD2. The CDR3 spans 15 residues. In germline, CDR1 is DFQATT, CDR2 SNEGSKA (reference sequence). J gave up 4 bases and V 1 base, and 6 bases lay outside the gene matches. The CDR3 here is CSARALSGRGETQYF. In nucleotides, the CDR3 is TGCAGTGCTAGAGCTCTGAGCGGGAGGGGAGAGACCCAGTACTTC.

The chain links TRBV5-6 to TRBJ1-5; no firm D call. The CDR3 is 15 residues long. V shed 1 base and J shed 3 bases, with 11 bases lying between them. CDR1 is SGHDT, CDR2 YYEEEE, per germline. The CDR3 bases are TGTGCCAGCAGCTTGCGTGCGGCGATCAATCAGCCCCAGCATTTT. Translated: CASSLRAAINQPQHF.

This sequence joins TRBV29-1 and TRBJ2-7, with TRBD1 identical over 7 bases. The CDR3 contains 13 residues. J was trimmed by 3 bases and V by 3 bases; bases with no gene match: 5. CDR1 and CDR2 (germline): SQVTM, ANQGSEA. CDR3: CSVDTGVGYEQYF. DNA of the CDR3: TGCAGCGTTGATACAGGGGTTGGCTACGAGCAGTACTTC.

The CDR3 loop reads CASSIDQNTEAFF. In DNA, the CDR3 is TGTGCCAGTAGTATAGATCAGAACACTGAAGCTTTCTTT. This chain joins TRBV19 and TRBJ1-1; D uncertain. This CDR3 is built from 13 residues. Germline V gene data show CDR1 as LNHDA and CDR2 as SQIVND (reference sequence). V was shortened by 0 bases and J by 1 base, with 3 bases between the two germline ends.

This clonotype was counted between two and nine times. The chain employs TRBV20-1 and TRBJ2-7; no definite D call. The CDR3 is 13 residues long. CDR1 DFQATT and CDR2 SNEGSKA come from the germline V gene (reference sequence). V dropped 7 bases and J dropped 6 bases, with 19 bases sitting between them. The CDR3 loop is CSVSPGNEREQYF. The CDR3 bases are TGCAGTGTCAGCCCAGGTAATGAACGCGAGCAGTACTTC.

The chain carries TRBV3-1 and TRBJ1-1; a possible D gene is TRBD1 (5 bases). Trimming stripped 1 base from V and 0 bases from J, with 15 bases between. The V gene's germline CDR1 is LGHDT and CDR2 YNNKEL (reference sequence). The CDR3 length is 17 residues. CDR3 in DNA: TGTGCCAGCAGCCAAGTGGACAAGGGTCCCATGAACACTGAAGCTTTCTTT. It is translated as CASSQVDKGPMNTEAFF.

The gene calls are TRBV5-1 and TRBJ2-7; no clear D gene. Looked up from germline, CDR1 is SGHRS and CDR2 is YFSETQ. The CDR3 is 17 amino acids. Trimming left V 4 bases short and J 3 bases short, with 23 bases between. The CDR3 region is CASSRQLGPGPLYEQYF. The DNA for the CDR3 is TGCGCCAGCAGCCGTCAACTTGGCCCAGGTCCACTCTACGAGCAGTACTTC. The whole variable domain, filled in from reference TRBV5-1 and TRBJ2-7, reads KAGVTQTPRYLIKTRGQQVTLSCSPISGHRSVSWYQQTPGQGLQFLFEYFSETQRNKGNFPGRFSGRQFSNSRSEMNVSTLELGDSALYLCASSRQLGPGPLYEQYFGPGTRLTVT.

The V gene is TRBV4-1, the J gene TRBJ2-7; D possibly corresponds to TRBD2 (5 bases). Per the germline V gene, CDR1 is MGHRA and CDR2 is YSYEKL. The CDR3 consists of 17 residues. Trimming removed 0 bases at V and 0 bases at J, with 15 bases between. The CDR3: CASSQDPASPTSYEQYF. The CDR3 nucleotides read TGCGCCAGCAGCCAAGATCCCGCTAGCCCGACCTCCTACGAGCAGTACTTC.

Comments on this clonotype: A read error may be the cause here, since a much bigger clone is one base away. The chain links TRBV7-3 to TRBJ2-5; D gene ambiguous. The CDR3 has 13 amino acids. The germline V gene has CDR1 SGHTA and CDR2 FQGTGA. The V gene lost 1 base and the J gene lost 6 bases, with 9 bases spanning the gap. CDR3 nucleotide sequence: TGTGCCAGCAGCTTAAGGGTTGGAAAGACCCAGTACTTC. It translates to CASSLRVGKTQYF.

J is TRBJ2-3 and V is TRBV10-3; 11 nucleotides agree with TRBD2. The CDR3 consists of 15 residues. CDR1 and CDR2 (germline): ENHRY, SYGVKD. The ends lost 3 bases at V and 4 bases at J; junction bases unmatched: 3. The CDR3: CAISDVLAGADTQYF. CDR3 sequence (DNA): TGTGCCATCAGTGATGTACTAGCGGGAGCAGATACGCAGTATTTT.

This chain uses TRBV7-9 with TRBJ2-1; 12 nucleotides agree with TRBD1. CDR3 length: 16 residues. Per the germline V gene, CDR1 is SEHNR and CDR2 is FQNEAQ (reference sequence). V gave up 1 base and J gave up 8 bases; unmatched junction bases: 6. In DNA, the CDR3 is TGTGCCAGCAGCTTAGTCTCCGGGACAGGGGGCTATGAGCAGTTCTTC. Amino acids: CASSLVSGTGGYEQFF.

V is TRBV6-1 and J is TRBJ2-5; the D gene is possibly TRBD2 (7 bases). This CDR3 has 13 residues. Germline V gene sequence: CDR1 MNHNS, CDR2 SASEGT. Deletions cut 6 bases from V and 11 bases from J, with 19 bases between. The CDR3 nucleotides read TGTGCCAGCAGGGAATCAACCGGGGGGCGTCAGTACTTC. This codes for CASRESTGGRQYF.

This clonotype has just a few counts. The chain is built from TRBV9 and TRBJ2-7; TRBD2 matches at 7 bases. The CDR3 is 14 residues long. The V gene end was trimmed by 4 bases and the J gene end by 2 bases; junction bases not matched to a gene: 6. Germline V lookup: CDR1 SGDLS, CDR2 YYNGEE. DNA for the CDR3: TGTGCCAGCAGCATCCGGGAGGCCCCCTACGAGCAGTACTTC. It is translated as CASSIREAPYEQYF.

The J gene is TRBJ2-7, the V gene TRBV12-3 or TRBV12-4; D is uncertain. This CDR3 has 14 residues. Trimming stripped 7 bases from V and 2 bases from J, with 15 bases between. The CDR3 is CASTNQLGAYEQYF. The CDR3 region has the DNA TGTGCCAGCACCAATCAGTTGGGCGCCTACGAGCAGTACTTC.

This clonotype was detected many times. The V gene is TRBV2, the J gene TRBJ2-5; TRBD1 might be the D (6 bases). This CDR3 has 15 residues. The germline gives CDR1 SNHLY, CDR2 FYNNEI. V gave up 2 bases and J gave up 1 base, with 11 bases separating them. This CDR3 reads CASSEQGQVQETQYF. The CDR3 DNA is TGTGCCAGCAGTGAACAGGGACAAGTCCAAGAGACCCAGTACTTC.

V is TRBV9 and J is TRBJ1-6; D is uncertain. The V gene lost 0 bases and the J gene lost 10 bases, with 17 bases spanning the gap. CDR3 size: 16 residues. Germline assignment: CDR1 SGDLS and CDR2 YYNGEE. The CDR3 loop reads CASSVAAETDYSPLHF. The CDR3 DNA follows: TGTGCCAGCAGCGTAGCGGCGGAGACTGACTACTCACCCCTCCACTTT.

This clonotype was recorded at least ten times. The chain couples TRBV2 to TRBJ1-5; tentative D call: TRBD1 (5 bases). The germline V gene encodes CDR1 SNHLY and CDR2 FYNNEI. The germline V and J ends were trimmed by 3 bases and 0 bases, with 15 bases remaining between them. CDR3 size: 17 residues. The DNA for the CDR3 is TGTGCCAGCAGTGATTGGGGCGTGAACTATAGCAATCAGCCCCAGCATTTT. Its protein product is CASSDWGVNYSNQPQHF.

This clonotype was counted a few times. The V and J genes are TRBV20-1 and TRBJ2-7; D perhaps matches TRBD2 (7 bases). V lost 0 bases, J lost 7 bases, and 16 bases lay in between. CDR3 length: 14 residues. Germline V gene data show CDR1 as DFQATT and CDR2 as SNEGSKA (reference sequence). The CDR3 DNA reads TGCAGTGCTAGAGATAGCAGGGGAGCGGGGGAGCAGTACTTC. The encoded protein is CSARDSRGAGEQYF.

This clonotype turned up a few times. The chain recombines TRBV13 with TRBJ2-3; TRBD2 aligns across 9 bases. The ends lost 0 bases at V and 1 base at J; junction bases unmatched: 5. The CDR3 loop spans 17 amino acids. The germline gives CDR1 PRHDT, CDR2 FYEKMQ (reference sequence). The CDR3, as DNA: TGTGCCAGCAGCTTAGGCTGGACTAGCGACGGCACAGATACGCAGTATTTT. It codes for CASSLGWTSDGTDTQYF.